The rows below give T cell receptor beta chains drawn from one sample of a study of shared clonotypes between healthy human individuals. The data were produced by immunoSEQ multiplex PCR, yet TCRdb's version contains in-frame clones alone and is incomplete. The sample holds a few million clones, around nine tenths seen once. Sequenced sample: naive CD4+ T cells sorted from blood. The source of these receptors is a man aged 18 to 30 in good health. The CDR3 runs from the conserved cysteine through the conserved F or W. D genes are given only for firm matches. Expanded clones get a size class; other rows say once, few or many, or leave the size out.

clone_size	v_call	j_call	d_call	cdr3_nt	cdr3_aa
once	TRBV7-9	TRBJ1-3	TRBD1	TGTGCCAGCAGCTTAGGAGGGACAGCCTCTGGAAACACCATATATTTT	CASSLGGTASGNTIYF
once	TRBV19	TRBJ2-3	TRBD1	TGTGCCAGTAGTGCCCGGACAGGAGATACGCAGTATTTT	CASSARTGDTQYF
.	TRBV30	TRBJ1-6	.	TGTGCCTGGAGGGGCCCTTGGGGGCGGTTTGATTCACCCCTCCACTTT	CAWRGPWGRFDSPLHF
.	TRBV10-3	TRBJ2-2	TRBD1	TGTGCCATCAGTGAGGGGACAGGGGCCACCGGGGAGCTGTTTTTT	CAISEGTGATGELFF
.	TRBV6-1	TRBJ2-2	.	TGTGCCAGCAGTGAACGGTCGGGGAACACCGGGGAGCTGTTTTTT	CASSERSGNTGELFF
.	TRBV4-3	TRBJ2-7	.	TGCGCCAGCAGCCAAGCCGATACCCTAGGGCACCTAAGCTACGAGCAGTACTTC	CASSQADTLGHLSYEQYF
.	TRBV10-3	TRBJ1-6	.	TGTGCCATCAGTGAGTACGAAAATTCACCCCTCCACTTT	CAISEYENSPLHF
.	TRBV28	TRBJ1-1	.	TGTGCCAGCAGTTTATCAGGGGTTGGTGAAGCTTTCTTT	CASSLSGVGEAFF
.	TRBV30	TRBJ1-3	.	TGTGCCTGGAGTGTACGGGGAAACACCATATATTTT	CAWSVRGNTIYF
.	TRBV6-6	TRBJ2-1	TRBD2	TGTGCCAGCCCCCCGGATAGCGGGGGATTATACAATGAGCAGTTCTTC	CASPPDSGGLYNEQFF
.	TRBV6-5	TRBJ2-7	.	TGTGCCAGCAGCCAAGACGGGTACGAGCAGTACTTC	CASSQDGYEQYF
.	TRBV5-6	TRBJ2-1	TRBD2	TGTGCCAGCAGCGGTGGCGGGGGGGCCCGGAATGAGCAGTTCTTC	CASSGGGGARNEQFF
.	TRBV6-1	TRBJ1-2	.	TGTGCCGGCAAAACAGGGAACTATGGCTACACCTTC	CAGKTGNYGYTF
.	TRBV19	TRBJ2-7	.	TGTGCCAGTAGTATGAGGACAGCGACAAGGGACGAGCAGTACTTC	CASSMRTATRDEQYF
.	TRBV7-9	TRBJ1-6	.	TGTGCCAGCAGCTTAAACGTGAATTCACCCCTCCACTTT	CASSLNVNSPLHF
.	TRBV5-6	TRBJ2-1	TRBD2	TGTGCCAGCAGCTTGAGCGGGAGGGCCGGAAATGAGCAGTTCTTC	CASSLSGRAGNEQFF
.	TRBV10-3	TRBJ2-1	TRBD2	TGTGCCATTAGCGGGGGTTCCTACAATGAGCAGTTCTTC	CAISGGSYNEQFF
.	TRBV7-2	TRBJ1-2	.	TGTGCCAGCAGCTCCCCGGACAGAAACTATGGCTACACCTTC	CASSSPDRNYGYTF
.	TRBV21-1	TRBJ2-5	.	TGTGCCACTCCCCGGGGGGAGACCCAGTACTTC	CATPRGETQYF
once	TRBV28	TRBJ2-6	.	TGTGCCAGCAGTAGGACTGGGGCCAACGTCCTGACTTTC	CASSRTGANVLTF
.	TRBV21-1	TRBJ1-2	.	TGTGCCAGCAGCCCCCGGGGAGAGGCGGTTAACTATGGCTACACCTTC	CASSPRGEAVNYGYTF
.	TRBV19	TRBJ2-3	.	TGTGCCAGTAGTACCTCCCCTAGCACAGATACGCAGTATTTT	CASSTSPSTDTQYF
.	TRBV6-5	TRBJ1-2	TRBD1	TGTGCCAGCACTGTCGCGGCAGGGGGCGCGTATGGCTACACCTTC	CASTVAAGGAYGYTF
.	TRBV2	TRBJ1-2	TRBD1	TGTGCCAGCAGTCCAGGGGGCGCGAACTATGGCTACACCTTC	CASSPGGANYGYTF
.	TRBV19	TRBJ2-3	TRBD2	TGTGCCAGTAAAAAGCGGGAGGTCCCCACAGATACGCAGTATTTT	CASKKREVPTDTQYF
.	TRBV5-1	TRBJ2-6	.	TGCGCCAGCCGTGGCTCTGGGGCCAACGTCCTGACTTTC	CASRGSGANVLTF
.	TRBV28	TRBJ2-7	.	TGTGCCAGCAGGAGGGCAGGGAGCGAGCAGTACTTC	CASRRAGSEQYF
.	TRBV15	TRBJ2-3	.	TGTGCCACCAGCAGGGAGAAAGGGATGAGCACAGATACGCAGTATTTT	CATSREKGMSTDTQYF
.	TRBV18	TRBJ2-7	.	TGTGCCAGCTCACCCGGGACGGCCTACGAGCAGTACTTC	CASSPGTAYEQYF
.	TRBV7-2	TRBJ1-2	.	TGTGCCAGCAGCTTAGAGCCGTATAACTATGGCTACACCTTC	CASSLEPYNYGYTF
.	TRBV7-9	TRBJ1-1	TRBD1	TGTGCCAGCAGCTTACTTCGGACAGGGACGAACACTGAAGCTTTCTTT	CASSLLRTGTNTEAFF
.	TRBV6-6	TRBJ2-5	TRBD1	TGTGCCAGCAGTTACCCAAGGGACAGGGAATCGGAGACCCAGTACTTC	CASSYPRDRESETQYF
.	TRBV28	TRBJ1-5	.	TGTGCCAGCAGTTTCTCTCAGGGACCCCAGCATTTT	CASSFSQGPQHF
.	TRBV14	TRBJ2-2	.	TGTGCCAGCAGCCAAGATCTCGGGGAGCTGTTTTTT	CASSQDLGELFF
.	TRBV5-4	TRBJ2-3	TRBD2	TGTGCCAGCAGCTTGGATGGACTAGCGGGAGACACAGATACGCAGTATTTT	CASSLDGLAGDTDTQYF
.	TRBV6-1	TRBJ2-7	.	TGTGCCAGCAGCCGGTGGATGGCCCTATCCTACGAGCAGTACTTC	CASSRWMALSYEQYF
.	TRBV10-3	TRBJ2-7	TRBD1	TGTGCCATCAGGACAGGGGCGCTATCCTACGAGCAGTACTTC	CAIRTGALSYEQYF
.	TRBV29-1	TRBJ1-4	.	TGCAGCGTCGGGCAACAACGGCTCGGGGAAAAACTGTTTTTT	CSVGQQRLGEKLFF
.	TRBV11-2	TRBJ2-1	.	TGTGCCAGCAGCTTAGTACAGAGCTCCTACAATGAGCAGTTCTTC	CASSLVQSSYNEQFF
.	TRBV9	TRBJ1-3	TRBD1	TGTGCCAGCAGCGAGGGGGACAGGCTCTCTGGAAACACCATATATTTT	CASSEGDRLSGNTIYF
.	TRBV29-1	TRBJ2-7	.	TGCAGCGTAGGGAGCGGGACAGGTCGCTACGAGCAGTACTTC	CSVGSGTGRYEQYF
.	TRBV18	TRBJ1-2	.	TGTGCCAGCTCACCCGAGACCAACTATGGCTACACCTTC	CASSPETNYGYTF
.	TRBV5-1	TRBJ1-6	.	TGCGCCAGCAGCTTGGCCCCATCGCAGGGTGGTCATTCACCCCTCCACTTT	CASSLAPSQGGHSPLHF
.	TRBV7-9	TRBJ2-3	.	TGTGCCAGCAGGGACTTTTCAGGGCCGGGCACAGATACGCAGTATTTT	CASRDFSGPGTDTQYF
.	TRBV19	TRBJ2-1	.	TGTGCCAGTAGTAAGACTAGCTCCTACAATGAGCAGTTCTTC	CASSKTSSYNEQFF
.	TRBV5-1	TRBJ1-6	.	TGCGCCAGCAGCTTCGGTGAGGATAATTCACCCCTCCACTTT	CASSFGEDNSPLHF
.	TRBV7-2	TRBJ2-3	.	TGTGCCAGCAGCTTCCGGGAGCGGGCAGATACGCAGTATTTT	CASSFRERADTQYF
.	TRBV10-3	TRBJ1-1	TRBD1	TGTGCCATCAGTGAGGGGGACAGAGGGACTGAAGCTTTCTTT	CAISEGDRGTEAFF
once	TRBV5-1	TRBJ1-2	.	TGCGCCAGCAGCTTGGGGGAGGGTTATGGCTACACCTTC	CASSLGEGYGYTF